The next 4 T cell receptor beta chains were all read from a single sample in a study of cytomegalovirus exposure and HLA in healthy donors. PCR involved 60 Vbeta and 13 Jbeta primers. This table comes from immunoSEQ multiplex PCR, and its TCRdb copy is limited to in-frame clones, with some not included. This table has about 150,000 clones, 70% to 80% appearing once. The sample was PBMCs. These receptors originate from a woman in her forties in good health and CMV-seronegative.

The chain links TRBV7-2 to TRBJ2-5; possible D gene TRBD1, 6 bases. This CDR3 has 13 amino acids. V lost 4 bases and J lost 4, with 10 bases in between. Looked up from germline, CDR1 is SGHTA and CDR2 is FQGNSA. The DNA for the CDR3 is TGTGCCAGCAGCTCGACAGGCGGAGAGACCCAGTACTTC. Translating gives CASSSTGGETQYF.

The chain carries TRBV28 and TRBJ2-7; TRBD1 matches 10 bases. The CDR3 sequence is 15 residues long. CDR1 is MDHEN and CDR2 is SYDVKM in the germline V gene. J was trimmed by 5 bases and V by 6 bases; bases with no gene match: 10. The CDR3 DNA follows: TGTGCCAGCAGCCGGTCCCCCGGGACAGGGGACGAGCAGTACTTC. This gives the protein CASSRSPGTGDEQYF.

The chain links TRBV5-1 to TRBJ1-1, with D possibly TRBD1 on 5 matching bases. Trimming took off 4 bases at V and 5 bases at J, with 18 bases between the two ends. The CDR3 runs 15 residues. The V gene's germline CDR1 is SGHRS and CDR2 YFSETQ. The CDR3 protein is CASSTGLSEGTEAFF. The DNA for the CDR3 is TGCGCCAGCAGCACGGGACTTTCAGAGGGAACTGAAGCTTTCTTT.

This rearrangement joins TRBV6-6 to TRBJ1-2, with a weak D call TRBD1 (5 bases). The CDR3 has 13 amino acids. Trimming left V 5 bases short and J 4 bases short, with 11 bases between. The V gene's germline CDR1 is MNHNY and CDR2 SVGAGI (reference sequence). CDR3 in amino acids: CASSAQEGYGYTF. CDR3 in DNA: TGTGCCAGCAGTGCACAGGAGGGCTATGGCTACACCTTC.